This T cell receptor (beta chain) is drawn from a study of shared clonotypes between healthy human individuals. Study results and caveats: The study's rarefaction showed incomplete sorted-subset sequencing despite large depth. Shared clonotypes across all four donors exceeded non-shared ones in generation probability.

Comment on this clone: Its antigen remains unidentified.

Trimming pared 4 bases from V and 6 bases from J, leaving 19 bases between. The CDR3 extends over 16 amino acids. The V gene's germline CDR1 is MNHNS and CDR2 SASEGT. Clones were read by immunoSEQ multiplex PCR, and TCRdb kept only the in-frame ones, dropping some. The data hold around 700,000 clones, with about 74% observed a single time. The TCR was taken from a woman aged 25 to 45 in good health. The sample comprised memory CD4+ T cells sorted from blood. Subset noted: CD45RA-negative fraction. The chain joins TRBV6-1 to TRBJ2-4; D possibly corresponds to TRBD2 (7 bases). The CDR3 region has the DNA TGTGCCAGCAGTGCCTCGAGGGGGGGGATGGGAAACATTCAGTACTTC. Amino acid sequence: CASSASRGGMGNIQYF.